Presented here are 7 T cell receptor beta chains from one specimen sequenced in a study of lymphopenia after photon versus proton radiotherapy. The protocol was immunoSEQ multiplex PCR, while the TCRdb copy is restricted to in-frame clones and leaves out a portion. The sample has tens of thousands of clones; about nine tenths are singletons. Sequenced material: peripheral blood, taken from a patient treated with photon-based radiotherapy. These receptors were taken from a woman aged 70 to 79 with pancreatic cancer.

This chain links TRBV13 with TRBJ2-5, with D possibly matching TRBD2 (6 bases). The CDR3 is made up of 16 amino acids. Germline lookup yields CDR1 PRHDT and CDR2 FYEKMQ (reference sequence). V was cut by 4 bases and J by 5 bases, with 20 bases left in between. CDR3 sequence (DNA): TGTGCCAGCAGCTCCACGACTAGGTACGATTTGGAGACCCAGTACTTC. This encodes CASSSTTRYDLETQYF.

The gene calls are TRBV5-1 and TRBJ1-5; D remains ambiguous. This CDR3 has 15 residues. Germline V lookup: CDR1 SGHRS, CDR2 YFSETQ. Trimming stripped 4 bases from V and 4 bases from J, with 15 bases between. The CDR3 reads CASSPMGGGNQPQHF. DNA of the CDR3: TGCGCCAGCAGCCCGATGGGTGGAGGGAATCAGCCCCAGCATTTT.

This rearrangement joins TRBV4-1 to TRBJ2-2, with 8 bases fitting TRBD1. The CDR3 covers 15 residues. V dropped 4 bases and J dropped 6; count of bases not matched to a gene: 7. The germline V gene has CDR1 MGHRA and CDR2 YSYEKL. The CDR3 DNA reads TGCGCCAGCAGCCCCCCGGACAGGGCCTCCGGGGAGCTGTTTTTT. This encodes CASSPPDRASGELFF.

The rearrangement links TRBV5-1 to TRBJ1-5, with D tentatively TRBD1 (6 bases). V was cut by 5 bases and J by 4 bases, with 10 bases left in between. Germline V CDR1 and CDR2: SGHRS, YFSETQ. This CDR3 comprises 13 residues. CDR3 residues: CASRETGNQPQHF. CDR3 sequence (DNA): TGCGCCAGCAGGGAAACAGGGAATCAGCCCCAGCATTTT.

This sequence joins TRBV18 and TRBJ2-6; a weak D match, TRBD1 (5 bases). Between the trimmed V and J ends, which lost 2 bases and 0 bases, there was a span of 14 bases. The CDR3 runs 18 residues. Germline V gene data show CDR1 as KGHSH and CDR2 as LQKENI. The CDR3: CASSPIRGTSSGANVLTF. DNA of the CDR3: TGTGCCAGCTCACCAATTAGGGGTACGAGCTCTGGGGCCAACGTCCTGACTTTC.

The chain has TRBV28 and TRBJ1-6; D is undetermined. Germline V gene lookup returns CDR1 MDHEN and CDR2 SYDVKM. The CDR3 has 11 amino acids. V was pared by 8 bases and J by 10 bases, with 9 bases between. This chain's CDR3 is CASAGLSPLHF. The CDR3 DNA reads TGTGCCAGCGCGGGGTTATCACCCCTCCACTTT.

This clone has a single count. The V gene is TRBV7-9, the J gene TRBJ2-7; the D gene could be TRBD1 or TRBD2 (5 bases each). The CDR3 runs to 14 residues. Per the germline V gene, CDR1 is SEHNR and CDR2 is FQNEAQ (reference sequence). Trimming left V 1 base short and J 2 bases short, with 9 bases between. The CDR3 loop is CASSLGDGPYEQYF. CDR3 in DNA: TGTGCCAGCAGCTTAGGGGACGGTCCCTACGAGCAGTACTTC.